Below are 5 T cell receptor beta chains sequenced from a single sample in a study of control samples from healthy donors and cancer patients (TCRdb year 2020). Libraries were built with the immunoSEQ multiplex PCR assay. TCRdb took over this immuneACCESS table, retaining in-frame rearrangements with V and J assigned. Such tables are incomplete; in checked studies, under half of the missing clones stem from an unresolved V gene, and the remainder is unexplained. The sample data list around 130,000 clones, and approximately 91% of these were observed just once. The ten largest clones represent roughly 3.2% of the sample. The sequencing input was blood. These receptor sequences come from a man over 45 in good health.

This clone was seen a single time. The gene calls are TRBV28 and TRBJ1-2, with a tentative D call TRBD1 (5 bases). Germline V gene data show CDR1 as MDHEN and CDR2 as SYDVKM. CDR3 length: 13 amino acids. V shed 4 bases and J shed 7 bases, with 13 bases lying between them. CDR3 protein: CASSYGGVSGYTF. The CDR3 coding sequence is TGTGCCAGCAGTTATGGAGGGGTTAGTGGCTACACCTTC.

This clone was recorded only once. The CDR3 is CAISRTGQPEGNYGYTF. In DNA form, the CDR3 reads TGTGCCATCAGTCGGACCGGACAGCCCGAGGGTAACTATGGCTACACCTTC. The chain has TRBV10-3 and TRBJ1-2, with D perhaps TRBD1 (6 bases). The CDR3 runs 17 residues. Germline V lookup: CDR1 ENHRY, CDR2 SYGVKD. Trimming cost V 5 bases and J 1 base, with 20 bases left between them.

Concerning this clone: An end of the junction differs from the germline gene, which may be a read error. The chain couples TRBV7-8 to TRBJ1-5; D ambiguous. Germline assignment: CDR1 SGHVS and CDR2 FQNEAQ. The CDR3 is made up of 17 amino acids. The chain's CDR3 is CASTLRPQTSSNQPQHF. Written as DNA, the CDR3 is TGTGCCAGCACCTTAAGACCCCAGACATCTAGCAATCAGCCCCAGCATTTT.

This clone has just one count. This chain uses TRBV18 with TRBJ2-3, with D unresolved. From germline, CDR1 is KGHSH and CDR2 LQKENI. V lost 6 bases and J 0 bases, leaving 16 bases between the germline ends. The CDR3 is 16 amino acids. CDR3 DNA sequence: TGTGCCAGCTCTCTCAAGACGGCGGTCAGCACAGATACGCAGTATTTT. Residues: CASSLKTAVSTDTQYF.

V and J are TRBV13 and TRBJ1-3; D not certain. Trimming pared 3 bases from V and 3 bases from J, leaving 3 bases between. CDR1 PRHDT and CDR2 FYEKMQ come from the germline V gene (reference sequence). The CDR3 consists of 12 residues. The CDR3 DNA reads as TGTGCCAGCAGCTTTGTTGGAAACACCATATATTTT. This gives the protein CASSFVGNTIYF.